The T cell receptor (beta chain) under discussion was sequenced for a study of OX40 agonist ivuxolimab in advanced cancers. Study-wide context: The group had a mean age of 60 years, ranged from roughly 23 to 85, and was less than 85% male.

The table came from immunoSEQ multiplex PCR; TCRdb's copy has only in-frame clones and leaves some out. The repertoire holds about 80,000 clones, with around 87% as singletons. General study findings and limits: Relatively little clonal expansion, among the lowest observed, appeared in partial responders at 0.1-3.0 mg/kg.

To note about this clone: Its target is not known.

No patient had autoimmune disease or received systemic immunosuppression. Samples were taken at baseline and on day 1 of cycles 4 and 7. The sample in question was CD4+ or CD8+ T cells sorted from blood, obtained in a trial of the OX40 agonist ivuxolimab. This clonotype was sampled from an adult with an advanced solid tumor such as melanoma, head and neck, liver or kidney cancer.

As DNA, the CDR3 is TGTGCCAGTAGTCAGAGACAGGGGACTGGGGCCAACGTCCTGACTTTC. Protein product: CASSQRQGTGANVLTF. The V gene is TRBV19, the J gene TRBJ2-6; the match to TRBD1 covers 8 bases. The CDR3 is made up of 16 amino acids. The germline V gene encodes CDR1 LNHDA and CDR2 SQIVND (reference sequence). Unmatched junction bases numbered 5, after V lost 5 bases and J lost 2 bases.